These 19 T cell receptor beta chains came from one sample sequenced in a study of shared clonotypes between healthy human individuals. Assay used: immunoSEQ multiplex PCR; TCRdb lists only in-frame clones, some missing. The sample carries approximately 500,000 clones, 90% to 96% recorded once. The specimen was naive CD4+ T cells sorted from blood. Stated subset: CD45RA+ positively selected. The source is a woman in her thirties in good health.

This chain connects TRBV5-1 to TRBJ1-1; TRBD1 matches 8 bases. Germline CDR1 SGHRS, CDR2 YFSETQ. The CDR3 extends over 14 amino acids. The V gene end was trimmed by 3 bases and the J gene end by 13 bases; junction bases not matched to a gene: 14. CDR3 nucleotide sequence: TGCGCCAGCAGCTCTGGGGAAATTGACAGGGGTAATTTCTTT. This encodes CASSSGEIDRGNFF.

The count of this clone is one. The rearrangement uses TRBV25-1 and TRBJ2-4; 8 bases agree with TRBD1. This CDR3 is built from 15 residues. Losses at the gene ends were 3 bases for V and 6 bases for J; bases not matched to a gene: 7. CDR1 is MGHDK, CDR2 SYGVNS, per germline. DNA of the CDR3: TGTGCCAGCAGTGATATAAGGACAGGGCTAAACATTCAGTACTTC. Translation gives CASSDIRTGLNIQYF.

The chain uses TRBV10-1 and TRBJ2-3; TRBD2 matches 11 bases. This CDR3 spans 16 amino acids. The J segment lost 5 bases and the V segment lost 3 bases, leaving 7 bases of the junction unmatched. Germline V lookup: CDR1 WNHNN, CDR2 SYGVQD (reference sequence). The CDR3 protein is CASSDYLAGGGDTQYF. Here the CDR3 DNA reads TGCGCCAGCAGTGACTATCTAGCGGGAGGTGGAGATACGCAGTATTTT.

The chain uses TRBV6-5 and TRBJ1-5; D call uncertain. The CDR3 contains 16 residues. V dropped 4 bases and J dropped 3 bases, with 16 bases sitting between them. Germline CDR1 and CDR2: MNHEY and SVGAGI. CDR3 DNA: TGTGCCAGCAGTTCCGGCTACAAGAAACTCAATCAGCCCCAGCATTTT. Translation: CASSSGYKKLNQPQHF.

The chain couples TRBV7-9 to TRBJ2-3; 8 bases line up with TRBD1. Germline lookup yields CDR1 SEHNR and CDR2 FQNEAQ (reference sequence). J was trimmed by 1 base and V by 3 bases; bases with no gene match: 0. This CDR3 is built from 14 residues. CDR3 loop: CASSLGQGTDTQYF. The CDR3 DNA sequence: TGTGCCAGCAGCTTGGGACAGGGCACAGATACGCAGTATTTT. Full variable domain (outside the CDR3, taken from reference TRBV7-9 and TRBJ2-3): DTGVSQNPRHKITKRGQNVTFRCDPISEHNRLYWYRQTLGQGPEFLTYFQNEAQLEKSRLLSDRFSAERPKGSFSTLEIQRTEQGDSAMYLCASSLGQGTDTQYFGPGTRLTVL.

The CDR3 bases are TGTGCCAGCTCACCGATAGCGGGAGGAGGCACAGATACGCAGTATTTT. Its protein is CASSPIAGGGTDTQYF. The gene calls are TRBV18 and TRBJ2-3; the match to TRBD2 covers 10 bases. CDR3 size: 16 residues. Germline loops: CDR1 KGHSH, CDR2 LQKENI. Trimming removed 3 bases from V and 1 base from J; junction bases left unmatched: 4. Together with reference TRBV18 and TRBJ2-3, the CDR3 gives the full variable domain: NAGVMQNPRHLVRRRGQEARLRCSPMKGHSHVYWYRQLPEEGLKFMVYLQKENIIDESGMPKERFSAEFPKEGPSILRIQQVVRGDSAAYFCASSPIAGGGTDTQYFGPGTRLTVL.

V usage is TRBV6-5 and J usage is TRBJ2-3, with a weak D call TRBD2 (6 bases). Trimming shortened V by 2 bases and J by 4 bases, and 13 bases separated the two germline ends. The CDR3 spans 15 residues. Germline V gives CDR1 MNHEY, CDR2 SVGAGI. The CDR3 loop is CASSYAGAGSDTQYF. The CDR3 nucleotides read TGTGCCAGCAGTTACGCGGGCGCGGGATCAGATACGCAGTATTTT.

The rearrangement uses TRBV5-5 and TRBJ1-5; 9 nucleotides line up with TRBD1. Germline V gene sequence: CDR1 SGHKS, CDR2 YYEKEE (reference sequence). The CDR3 is made up of 14 amino acids. The V and J ends lost 1 base and 6 bases, in that order; junction bases with no gene match: 2. The CDR3 DNA follows: TGTGCCAGCAGCTTGACAGGGGGCGGTCAGCCCCAGCATTTT. Protein product: CASSLTGGGQPQHF.

The chain employs TRBV5-1 and TRBJ2-5, with D uncertain. The J call may be in error: the DNA end matches TRBJ2-7 better. The CDR3 extends over 14 amino acids. The germline V gene has CDR1 SGHRS and CDR2 YFSETQ. The CDR3 DNA follows: TGCGCCAGCAGCTTCGCAGGACCGACCGACGAGCAGTACTTC. Amino acid sequence: CASSFAGPTDEQYF.

The chain employs TRBV29-1 and TRBJ2-7; D unclear. The CDR3 extends over 13 amino acids. The V gene's germline CDR1 is SQVTM and CDR2 ANQGSEA. V lost 7 bases, J lost 2 bases, and 15 bases lay in between. As DNA, the CDR3 is TGCAGCGCCCTGGGTCGGCTGACCTACGAGCAGTACTTC. This gives the protein CSALGRLTYEQYF.

The J gene is TRBJ2-5, the V gene TRBV25-1; possible D gene TRBD2, 6 bases. The DNA matches TRBJ2-7 better at its end, which makes the J call doubtful. Germline-derived CDR1 and CDR2 are MGHDK and SYGVNS. The CDR3 contains 15 residues. CDR3 region: CASSASGADFYEQYF. CDR3 DNA: TGTGCCAGCTCTGCCTCGGGAGCGGATTTCTACGAGCAGTACTTC.

As regards this clone: Additional DNA sequences in this sample encode the identical CDR3. This rearrangement joins TRBV11-2 to TRBJ2-5, with D perhaps matching TRBD1 or TRBD2 (5 bases each). Trimming took off 3 bases at V and 1 base at J, with 6 bases between the two ends. CDR1 SGHAT and CDR2 FQNNGV come from the germline V gene. The CDR3 covers 13 residues. The CDR3 region has the DNA TGTGCCAGCAGCTTGGGGACCCAAGAGACCCAGTACTTC. Its protein product is CASSLGTQETQYF.

The rearrangement links TRBV30 to TRBJ1-5; D is uncertain. Deletions cut 0 bases from V and 7 bases from J, with 19 bases between. The CDR3 covers 16 residues. Germline CDR1 GTSNPN, CDR2 SVGIG (reference sequence). The CDR3 bases are TGTGCCTGGAGTGTACCCCCTGACTCCGTGAGACAGCCCCAGCATTTT. It is translated as CAWSVPPDSVRQPQHF.

The chain links TRBV11-2 to TRBJ1-1, with D unclear. The V gene's germline CDR1 is SGHAT and CDR2 FQNNGV. V lost 1 base, J lost 1 base, and 7 bases lay in between. This CDR3 has 14 residues. The CDR3, as DNA: TGTGCCAGCAGCTTAGTCGCAGCGAACACTGAAGCTTTCTTT. As protein: CASSLVAANTEAFF.

This clone occurred once. This chain links TRBV6-1 with TRBJ2-7; D not certain. This CDR3 has 16 residues. Trimming left V 4 bases short and J 3 bases short, with 19 bases between. Germline lookup yields CDR1 MNHNS and CDR2 SASEGT. The CDR3 is CASSATMAARIYEQYF. The CDR3 region has the DNA TGTGCCAGCAGTGCTACAATGGCAGCCCGGATCTACGAGCAGTACTTC.

The J gene is TRBJ1-2, the V gene TRBV20-1, with D unclear. The CDR3 has 10 amino acids. CDR1 DFQATT and CDR2 SNEGSKA come from the germline V gene (reference sequence). V was cut by 1 base and J by 14 bases, with 11 bases left in between. The CDR3 DNA reads TGCAGTGCTAGAGCCCAAGTCGCTACCTTC. Residues: CSARAQVATF.

The chain carries TRBV9 and TRBJ1-1; possible D gene TRBD1, 6 bases. CDR1 is SGDLS and CDR2 is YYNGEE in the germline V gene. Trimming removed 3 bases from V and 1 base from J, with 13 bases in between. The CDR3 covers 15 residues. The CDR3 DNA reads as TGTGCCAGCAGCGACTCGCCGACAGGGAACACTGAAGCTTTCTTT. It translates to CASSDSPTGNTEAFF.

The chain recombines TRBV28 with TRBJ2-3, with TRBD2 matching over 8 bases. CDR1 and CDR2 from the germline V gene are MDHEN and SYDVKM. The V gene end was trimmed by 2 bases and the J gene end by 9 bases; junction bases not matched to a gene: 7. CDR3 size: 14 residues. The CDR3 loop is CASSLGLANVTQYF. The CDR3 DNA reads as TGTGCCAGCAGTTTAGGACTAGCAAACGTCACGCAGTATTTT. The full variable domain, with the rest looked up from reference TRBV28 and TRBJ2-3, is DVKVTQSSRYLVKRTGEKVFLECVQDMDHENMFWYRQDPGLGLRLIYFSYDVKMKEKGDIPEGYSVSREKKERFSLILESASTNQTSMYLCASSLGLANVTQYFGPGTRLTVL.

The chain couples TRBV7-9 to TRBJ2-7; 9 bases match TRBD1. Germline assignment: CDR1 SEHNR and CDR2 FQNEAQ (reference sequence). V shed 3 bases and J 5 bases; nucleotides not matched to a gene: 8. CDR3 length equals 15 residues. The CDR3 spells CASSFPGQGMHEQYF. The CDR3 nucleotides read TGTGCCAGCAGCTTTCCGGGACAGGGAATGCACGAGCAGTACTTC.